This is a list of T cell receptor beta chains from one sample in a study of cytomegalovirus exposure and HLA in healthy donors. Clones were read by immunoSEQ multiplex PCR, and TCRdb kept only the in-frame ones, dropping some. Of tens of thousands of clones in the sample, just over 95% are singletons; the top ten hold 4.5% to 5%. Material: PBMCs. These receptors came from a woman younger than 35 in good health and CMV-seropositive. The CDR3 runs from the conserved cysteine through the conserved F or W.

v_gene	CDR3aa
TRBV15	CATSKPGRTEAFF
TRBV2	CASSWTEPSTDTQYF
TRBV18	CASSPAGTPNTEAFF
TRBV29-1	CSVEAHPGLAGDEQFF
TRBV5-1	CASRGIAGNTGELFF
TRBV28	CASSLFPQTSGKETQYF
TRBV7-8	CASSQTSAYYEQYF
TRBV4-1	CASSQDQGGGELFF
TRBV6-1	CASSQVPGQGTQETQYF
TRBV27	CASSSLAGAGEQFF
TRBV29-1	CSGLTVGETQYF
TRBV7-6	CASSPGRTSGRLEQFF
TRBV11-3	CASSAFRDRAREQYF
TRBV14	CARGSSGRLYNEQFF
TRBV2	CASSFRVRRNQPQHF
TRBV28	CASSQSRGLTDTQYF
TRBV27	CASSPLGFGSYGYTF
TRBV11-3	CASSLTNGNTIYF
TRBV28	CASSFVGGTLANYGYTF
TRBV4-1	CASSQGLGGRTSSYEQYF